The present TCR beta chain was sequenced within a study of CD8 T cells in Susac syndrome. RNA totalling roughly 0.45 to 1 ug underwent reverse transcription with random hexamers. TCRdb called the immunoSEQ multiplex PCR reads again in MiXCR, with one record for every CDR3 protein. The table lists hundreds of thousands of distinct CDR3 sequences, approximately 89% of them singletons. Trimming shortened V by 1 base and J by 7 bases, and 27 bases separated the two germline ends. The CDR3 has 18 amino acids. Germline CDR1 and CDR2: SGHRS and YFSETQ. In the multiple sclerosis control group, patients were treatment-naive and had stable or active relapsing-remitting disease. Negative magnetic isolation gave CD8+ and CD4+ cells; FACS enriched CD8+ TEMRA.

This chain connects TRBV5-1 to TRBJ2-7; the D gene is possibly TRBD1 (6 bases). Source material: CD8+ T cells from PBMCs. The clonotype was recovered from a human donor with multiple sclerosis. CDR3 nucleotide sequence: TGCGCCAGCAGCTTGTTGGTCCTGACTTCATGGACAGTAGGGGAGCAGTACTTC. It translates to CASSLLVLTSWTVGEQYF.